These T cell receptor beta chains were read from a single sample in a study of T cell repertoires in cytomegalovirus infection. A single record per CDR3 protein comes from TCRdb applying MiXCR to the reads. Of about 830,000 distinct CDR3 sequences listed, approximately 32% are singletons. Antigen specificity for these receptors is unknown. This sample comprised cultured CD8+ T cells from PBMCs, obtained from culture after CMV antigen stimulation. These receptor sequences come from a human donor in good health (CMV status not recorded). Some clones in this sample may be carry-over from other donors' samples. Both conserved end residues are part of each CDR3. The D gene is left open where the match is weak. Clone size is stated in some rows and not others, as once, few, many or a class when expanded.

>TRBV12-3/TRBV12-4|.|.|TRBJ1-2
TGTGCCAGCAGCCTAGGGGGAAACTACTATGGCTACACCTTC
CASSLGGNYYGYTF
>TRBV5-3|TRBD2|.|TRBJ2-7
TGTGCCAGCAGCTTTGGCCCACTAGCGGGGGGCGAGCAGTACTTC
CASSFGPLAGGEQYF
>TRBV14|TRBD2|.|TRBJ2-3
TGTGCCAGCAGCCCAGGACTAGGTCACACAGATACGCAGTATTTT
CASSPGLGHTDTQYF
>TRBV7-9|TRBD2|few|TRBJ2-2
TGTGCCAGCACCTTTAGCGGGGGGCCGAACACCGGGGAGCTGTTTTTT
CASTFSGGPNTGELFF
>TRBV11-3|.|few|TRBJ2-3
TGTGCCAGCAGCTCAGGGGTCGCTAGCACAGATACGCAGTATTTT
CASSSGVASTDTQYF
>TRBV12-3/TRBV12-4|.|many|TRBJ1-5
TGTGCCAGCAGTCCAGGGATCTCAGGTGGGTATAGCAATCAGCCCCAGCATTTT
CASSPGISGGYSNQPQHF
>TRBV27|.|.|TRBJ1-2
TGTGCCAGCAGTTTATCGGGCAACACTAACTATGGCTACACCTTC
CASSLSGNTNYGYTF
>TRBV12-3/TRBV12-4|TRBD2|.|TRBJ2-5
TGTGCCAGCAGTTTCAGTTCGACTAGCGGGGGGGCCACGAAGACCCAGTACTTC
CASSFSSTSGGATKTQYF
>TRBV20-1|.|.|TRBJ2-1
TGCAGTGCTAGTCGACCGGGGCTCGGATCCTACAATGAGCAGTTCTTC
CSASRPGLGSYNEQFF
>TRBV6-1|.|.|TRBJ2-7
TGTGCCAGCATTGGCAGCTCCTACGAGCAGTACTTC
CASIGSSYEQYF
>TRBV25-1|.|few|TRBJ1-1
TGTGCCAGCAGTGATCCAGGCAGGGGATTTACTGAAGCTTTCTTT
CASSDPGRGFTEAFF
>TRBV5-6|.|.|TRBJ2-3
TGTGCCAGCAGCTTGGAGCAGGCCGGAAGTGGAGATACGCAGTATTTT
CASSLEQAGSGDTQYF
>TRBV10-3|TRBD2|.|TRBJ2-2
TGTGCCATCATGCCGGCGGGGGGACCGAACACCGGGGAGCTGTTTTTT
CAIMPAGGPNTGELFF
>TRBV20-1|.|many|TRBJ2-1
TGCAGTGCTACGCGGGACGGACCCTTCAATGAGCAGTTCTTC
CSATRDGPFNEQFF
>TRBV11-2|TRBD2|.|TRBJ2-1
TGTGCCAGCAGCTGGGATAGCGGGGGGGCCAACAATGAGCAGTTCTTC
CASSWDSGGANNEQFF
>TRBV5-1|.|.|TRBJ1-2
TGCGCCAGCACCGAAGGAGGGAATGGCTACACCTTC
CASTEGGNGYTF
>TRBV7-6|TRBD1|.|TRBJ2-7
TGTGCCAGCAGGGGGGGACAGGGGAACGAGCAGTACTTC
CASRGGQGNEQYF
>TRBV6-1|.|.|TRBJ2-5
TGTGCCAGCAGTTCCAGTGAAGAGACCCAGTACTTC
CASSSSEETQYF
>TRBV7-6|.|.|TRBJ2-6
TGTGCCAGCACATTATCCGGGGTTGGGGCCAACGTCCTGACTTTC
CASTLSGVGANVLTF
>TRBV7-8|TRBD1|many|TRBJ2-7
TGTGCCAGCAGCTTAGCCCAAGGACAGGTACCCTACGAGCAGTACTTC
CASSLAQGQVPYEQYF
>TRBV19|.|.|TRBJ1-5
TGTGCCAGTAGTACTAGCCCGAGGAGCAATCAGCCCCAGCATTTT
CASSTSPRSNQPQHF
>TRBV10-3|TRBD1|.|TRBJ1-2
TGTGCCATCAGTGAGTCGATCGACAGGGGAATCTATGGCTACACCTTC
CAISESIDRGIYGYTF
>TRBV2|TRBD1|.|TRBJ2-5
TGTGCCAGCGATACTGGACAGGGGATTCAAGAGACCCAGTACTTC
CASDTGQGIQETQYF
>TRBV7-2|.|.|TRBJ1-5
TGTGCCAGCAGCTCACCGAACGGGCGGCCCCAGCATTTT
CASSSPNGRPQHF
>TRBV7-6|.|few|TRBJ2-7
TGTGCCAGCAGCCCCCCGGCGGAATACGAGCAGTACTTC
CASSPPAEYEQYF
>TRBV5-4|TRBD2|.|TRBJ2-1
TGTGCCAGCAGCGTTCTAGCGGGGGGCCGATATGAGCAGTTCTTC
CASSVLAGGRYEQFF
>TRBV6-1|TRBD1|few|TRBJ2-1
TGTGCCAGCAGCGAGGACAGGGTTAGTAATGAGCAGTTCTTC
CASSEDRVSNEQFF
>TRBV5-6|.|.|TRBJ2-1
TGTGCCAGCAGCTTCCCACCTCCTCAAGGGCCCTACAATGAGCAGTTCTTC
CASSFPPPQGPYNEQFF
>TRBV7-6|.|few|TRBJ2-5
TGTGCCAGCAGCTTACGGACAGTTTTAGGTCAAGTCGAGACCCAGTACTTC
CASSLRTVLGQVETQYF
>TRBV27|.|many|TRBJ1-4
TGTGCCAGCAGTTCGCCAGGTGTTGGGAAAAAACTGTTTTTT
CASSSPGVGKKLFF
>TRBV4-1|.|.|TRBJ2-7
TGCGCCAGCAGCCAAGATCGACCGGGGGAGCAGTACTTC
CASSQDRPGEQYF
>TRBV5-1|.|few|TRBJ2-1
TGCGCCAGCAGCTTGACTAACTACAATGAGCAGTTCTTC
CASSLTNYNEQFF
>TRBV7-6|.|many|TRBJ2-2
TGTGCCAGCAGCCGCACCGGGGAGCTGTTTTTT
CASSRTGELFF
>TRBV20-1|.|once|TRBJ1-3
TGCAGTGCTAGAGGTCCTTACGTAAACACCATATATTTT
CSARGPYVNTIYF
>TRBV20-1|.|few|TRBJ2-1
TGCAGTGCTAGAGGGGGGGGCCTCCATTATGAGCAGTTCTTC
CSARGGGLHYEQFF
>TRBV5-1|.|many|TRBJ1-1
TGCGCCAGCAGCTTGGGTTCCGGGACTCAGAACACTGAAGCTTTCTTT
CASSLGSGTQNTEAFF